What follows describes a single TCR beta chain. Profiling relied on immunoSEQ multiplex PCR, and the TCRdb table lists in-frame clones only, not all of them. The sample lists roughly 320,000 clones; 90% to 95% were seen once. This specimen belongs to a study of blood T cell repertoires in COVID-19. The CDR3 totals 17 residues. Germline V gene lookup returns CDR1 SGHTA and CDR2 FQGNSA. Between the trimmed V and J ends, which lost 3 bases and 4 bases, there was a span of 19 bases. The sample comprised PBMCs or T cells enriched from blood (not recorded which). The chain carries TRBV7-2 and TRBJ2-1; a weak D match, TRBD2 (5 bases). The TCR originated in a woman in her thirties who had been exposed to COVID-19. In DNA, the CDR3 is TGTGCCAGCAGCTTGGGCGAAGGCCAGCGGCGTTACAATGAGCAGTTCTTC. Amino acid sequence: CASSLGEGQRRYNEQFF.